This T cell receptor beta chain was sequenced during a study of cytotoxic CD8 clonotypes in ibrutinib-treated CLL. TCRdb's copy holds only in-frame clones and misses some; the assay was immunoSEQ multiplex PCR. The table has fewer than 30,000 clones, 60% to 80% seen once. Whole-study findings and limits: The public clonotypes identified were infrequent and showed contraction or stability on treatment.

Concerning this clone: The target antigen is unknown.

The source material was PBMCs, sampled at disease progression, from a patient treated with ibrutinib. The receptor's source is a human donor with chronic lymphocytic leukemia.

CDR3 protein: CASSNLGTAYNQPQHF. The CDR3 region has the DNA TGTGCCAGCAGTAACCTGGGGACAGCTTACAATCAGCCCCAGCATTTT. V gene TRBV28 combines with J gene TRBJ1-5; 7 bases are a match to TRBD1. V gave up 5 bases and J gave up 3 bases; unmatched junction bases: 10. The CDR3 totals 16 residues. Germline CDR1 and CDR2: MDHEN and SYDVKM. Looking up the rest from reference TRBV28 and TRBJ1-5 gives the full variable domain: DVKVTQSSRYLVKRTGEKVFLECVQDMDHENMFWYRQDPGLGLRLIYFSYDVKMKEKGDIPEGYSVSREKKERFSLILESASTNQTSMYLCASSNLGTAYNQPQHFGDGTRLSIL.